This T cell receptor (beta chain) originates from a study of T cells in Graves' hyperthyroidism and ophthalmopathy. This clonotype has ten or more counts. CDR3 length equals 15 residues. V was clipped by 4 bases and J by 3 bases; unmatched bases: 3. Germline lookup yields CDR1 KGHSH and CDR2 LQKENI. The CDR3 regions of TCR beta were amplified from RNA transcripts. HTBI primers were used for first-round RT-PCR of the TCR CDR3. TCRdb redid the calling of the multiplex PCR reads with MiXCR, one entry per CDR3 protein. This sample carries a few hundred thousand distinct CDR3 sequences, around 14% of them seen once, and the ten largest clones take under 8%.

Source material: blood. This TCR came from a woman aged 25 to 39 with Graves' hyperthyroidism. V usage is TRBV18 and J usage is TRBJ2-1, with 10 bases matching TRBD2. The CDR3 DNA follows: TGTGCCAGCTCACGCGGACTAGCGGACTACAATGAGCAGTTCTTC. Encoded protein: CASSRGLADYNEQFF.